This T cell receptor beta chain originates from a study of blood T cell repertoires in COVID-19. Overall study: COVID-19 samples collected from the United States, Italy and Spain covered acute and convalescent phases. T cells, B-cell-depleted T cells, or PBMCs provided the cDNA or gDNA that served as material.

A single count supports this clone. Germline lookup yields CDR1 SGDLS and CDR2 YYNGEE. The CDR3 contains 15 residues. V shed 1 base and J 3 bases; nucleotides not matched to a gene: 7. How the authors handled the data: Amplifying reference gene primers gave estimates of nucleated cell counts. Repertoires were generated with immunoSEQ multiplex PCR, while TCRdb's copy carries only in-frame clones and drops some. The V and J calls and clone size were taken over from that table, and D and trimming were inferred from the DNA. The sample yields about 130,000 clones, 92% seen once. This sequence joins TRBV9 and TRBJ2-7; TRBD2 matches 7 bases. The sequenced sample consisted of peripheral blood. This clonotype was obtained from a man aged 50-59 years with COVID-19, enrolled during active disease. CDR3: CASSVTGTTHYEQYF. As DNA, the CDR3 is TGTGCCAGCAGCGTAACCGGGACTACCCACTACGAGCAGTACTTC.